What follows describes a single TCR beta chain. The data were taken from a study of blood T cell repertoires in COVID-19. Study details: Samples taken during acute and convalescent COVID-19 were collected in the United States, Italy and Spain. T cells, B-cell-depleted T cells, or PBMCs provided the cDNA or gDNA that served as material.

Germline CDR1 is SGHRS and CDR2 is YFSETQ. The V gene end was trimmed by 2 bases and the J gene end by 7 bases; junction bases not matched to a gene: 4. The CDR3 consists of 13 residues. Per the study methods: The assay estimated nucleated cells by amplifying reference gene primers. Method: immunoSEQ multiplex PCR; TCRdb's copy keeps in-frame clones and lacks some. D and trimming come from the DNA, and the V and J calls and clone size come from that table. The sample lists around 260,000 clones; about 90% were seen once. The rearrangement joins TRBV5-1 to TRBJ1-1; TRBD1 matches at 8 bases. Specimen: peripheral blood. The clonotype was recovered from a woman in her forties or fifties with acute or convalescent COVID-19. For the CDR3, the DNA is TGCGCCAGCAGCTTCCAGACAGGGGATGAAGCTTTCTTT. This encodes CASSFQTGDEAFF.